The 7 T cell receptor beta chains presented below share a single source sample, sequenced in a study of cytomegalovirus exposure and HLA in healthy donors. PCR primers comprised 60 Vbeta and 13 Jbeta primers. Method: immunoSEQ multiplex PCR; TCRdb's copy keeps in-frame clones and lacks some. Of around 150,000 clones in the sample, 68% were seen once. The sample was PBMCs. These receptors were taken from a middle-aged man in good health and CMV-seronegative.

The V call is TRBV11-2, the J call TRBJ1-3, with D possibly matching TRBD1 (5 bases). This CDR3 contains 16 residues. Trimming took off 5 bases at V and 0 bases at J, with 14 bases between the two ends. Germline loops: CDR1 SGHAT, CDR2 FQNNGV. The CDR3 is CASSRSTQGSGNTIYF. In nucleotides, the CDR3 is TGTGCCAGCAGCCGCAGCACCCAGGGCTCTGGAAACACCATATATTTT.

V usage is TRBV6-5 and J usage is TRBJ2-1, with a possible D match to TRBD1 (6 bases). With 0 bases removed from V and 2 bases from J, the gap between germline ends came to 11 bases. The CDR3 is made up of 16 amino acids. Germline CDR1 is MNHEY and CDR2 is SVGAGI. The CDR3 loop reads CASSYSTGIAYNEQFF. CDR3 in DNA: TGTGCCAGCAGTTACTCAACAGGGATCGCCTACAATGAGCAGTTCTTC.

The CDR3 reads CASRSGRMGGDRGRTESNQPQHF. CDR3 nucleotide sequence: TGTGCAAGTCGCTCTGGTCGGATGGGAGGCGACAGGGGGCGCACGGAGAGCAATCAGCCCCAGCATTTT. The rearrangement joins TRBV12-2 to TRBJ1-5; the table calls TRBD1, which could not be checked here. TRBV12-2 is a known pseudogene. The CDR3 runs to 23 residues.

This chain joins TRBV11-2 and TRBJ2-5, with 10 positions matching TRBD1. CDR3 length equals 16 residues. With 1 base clipped from V and 4 bases from J, the junction kept 6 bases outside the gene matches. Per germline, CDR1 SGHAT and CDR2 FQNNGV. CDR3 sequence: CASSLGGTGDGETQYF. CDR3 nucleotide sequence: TGTGCCAGCAGCTTAGGTGGGACAGGGGACGGAGAGACCCAGTACTTC.

This clone was picked up a small number of times. This chain uses TRBV2 with TRBJ1-5; TRBD1 matches 7 bases. The germline gives CDR1 SNHLY, CDR2 FYNNEI. CDR3 length: 14 amino acids. J was trimmed by 2 bases and V by 6 bases; bases with no gene match: 4. CDR3 region: CASRRTGGNQPQHF. CDR3 DNA sequence: TGTGCCAGCAGAAGGACAGGAGGCAATCAGCCCCAGCATTTT.

The chain is built from TRBV28 and TRBJ1-4; 11 nucleotides match TRBD1. The CDR3 length is 17 residues. J was trimmed by 8 bases and V by 3 bases; bases with no gene match: 11. The germline CDR1 and CDR2 sequences are MDHEN and SYDVKM. DNA for the CDR3: TGTGCCAGCAGTTTGTCCGGGACAGGGGGTACGAGGGAAAAACTGTTTTTT. Its protein product is CASSLSGTGGTREKLFF.

The chain joins TRBV27 to TRBJ1-1; D is possibly TRBD1 (6 bases). Germline-derived CDR1 and CDR2 are MNHEY and SMNVEV (reference sequence). V lost 5 bases to trimming and J lost 0 bases, with 16 bases between them. The CDR3 runs 16 residues. This CDR3 is CASSPRTAYLNTEAFF. The CDR3 DNA follows: TGTGCCAGCAGTCCGCGGACAGCCTACTTGAACACTGAAGCTTTCTTT.